This entry features one T cell receptor (beta chain) sequence. Each CDR3 protein is one row after TCRdb ran MiXCR on the reads. Among under 600,000 distinct CDR3 sequences listed, approximately 15% were seen once. From germline, CDR1 is MNHEY and CDR2 SMNVEV (reference sequence). The length of the CDR3 is 14 residues. V lost 2 bases and J lost 5, with 12 bases in between. The sample belongs to a study of T cell repertoires in cytomegalovirus infection. This TCR derives from a human donor in good health (CMV status not recorded). Some clones in this sample may be carry-over from other donors' samples. The sample consisted of CD8+ T cells from PBMCs. This sequence joins TRBV27 and TRBJ1-1; no reliable D call. The CDR3 is CASSLRPATTEAFF. In DNA form, the CDR3 reads TGTGCCAGCAGTTTACGCCCTGCGACGACTGAAGCTTTCTTT.